This T cell receptor beta chain comes out of a study of blood T cell repertoires in COVID-19. On the study more broadly: Samples of COVID-19 (acute and convalescent) were obtained from the United States, Italy and Spain. The analysed material was cDNA or gDNA that came from T cells, B-cell-depleted T cells, or PBMCs.

Per the original data handling: The authors estimated nucleated cell counts from reference gene primer amplification. Profiling relied on immunoSEQ multiplex PCR, and the TCRdb table lists in-frame clones only, not all of them. D and trimming were read from the DNA, whereas the V and J calls and clone size are those reported in that table. The sample has 200,000 to 250,000 clones, 80% seen once. Trimming shortened V by 6 bases and J by 0 bases, and 12 bases separated the two germline ends. Germline CDR1 and CDR2: MNHEY and SVGAGI. The CDR3 sequence is 15 residues long. The clonotype was recovered from a woman aged 70-85 years with acute or convalescent COVID-19. The material sequenced was peripheral blood. The rearrangement uses TRBV6-5 and TRBJ1-3; perhaps TRBD1 as D (6 bases). The CDR3 sequence is CASSRDTSSGNTIYF. The DNA for the CDR3 is TGTGCCAGCAGCCGGGACACAAGCTCTGGAAACACCATATATTTT.